This paragraph covers one T cell receptor (beta chain) sequence. Germline-derived CDR1 and CDR2 are SQVTM and ANQGSEA. With 1 base removed from V and 0 bases from J, the gap between germline ends came to 10 bases. The CDR3 has 14 residues. One entry per CDR3 protein results from TCRdb running MiXCR on the RT-PCR reads. In the table there are about 680,000 distinct CDR3 sequences, approximately 15% of which are singletons. This clonotype originated in a female donor in good health, serving as a healthy control. Material for sequencing was memory CD4+ T cells from blood. The rearrangement joins TRBV29-1 to TRBJ2-7, with D perhaps matching TRBD2 (6 bases). This CDR3 is CSVEGGAGSYEQYF. For the CDR3, the DNA is TGCAGCGTTGAAGGCGGGGCCGGCTCCTACGAGCAGTACTTC.